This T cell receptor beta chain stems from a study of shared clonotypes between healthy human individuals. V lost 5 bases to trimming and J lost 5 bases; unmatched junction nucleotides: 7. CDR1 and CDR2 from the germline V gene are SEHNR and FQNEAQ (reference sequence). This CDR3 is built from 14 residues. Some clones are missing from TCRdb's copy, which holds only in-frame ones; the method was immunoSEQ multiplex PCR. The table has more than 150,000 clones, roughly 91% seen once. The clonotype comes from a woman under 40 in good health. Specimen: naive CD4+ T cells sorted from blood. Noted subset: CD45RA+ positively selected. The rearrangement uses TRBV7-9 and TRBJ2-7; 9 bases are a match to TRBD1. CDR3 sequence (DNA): TGTGCCAGCAGCCTGCGGACAGGGGAGCACGAGCAGTACTTC. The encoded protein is CASSLRTGEHEQYF.